This is a list of T cell receptor beta chains from one sample in a study of blood T cell repertoires in COVID-19. Only in-frame clones appear in the TCRdb table, and some are missing; sequencing was by immunoSEQ multiplex PCR. The table has 350,000 to 450,000 clones, roughly 86% seen once. Sequencing input: peripheral blood. These receptors all stem from a woman aged 55-70 years with COVID-19, enrolled during active disease. The CDR3 runs from the conserved cysteine through the conserved F or W. Fields, in order: D gene, V gene, clone size, J gene, CDR3 DNA, CDR3 protein. The D gene is left open where the match is weak. Clone size is not always given. Where it is, it says once, few, many or a class for expanded clones.

>TRBD1|TRBV30|-|TRBJ1-4
TGTGCCTGGAGTGTAGGGGACAGGGCTAGTGAAAAACTGTTTTTT
CAWSVGDRASEKLFF
>-|TRBV4-1|-|TRBJ1-1
TGCGCCAGCAGCCGAGTCCTGGGGGGCACTGAAGCTTTCTTT
CASSRVLGGTEAFF
>TRBD2|TRBV3-1/TRBV3-2|once|TRBJ2-3
TGTGCCAGCAGCCAAGCCATACGGGGGGGCGGGACAGATACGCAGTATTTT
CASSQAIRGGGTDTQYF
>-|TRBV7-9|-|TRBJ1-2
TGTGCCAGCAGCTTAGACGCAGTGTGGGGCTACACCTTC
CASSLDAVWGYTF
>-|TRBV12-3/TRBV12-4|-|TRBJ1-2
TGTGCCAGCCTAAGGGGAAGGTCCTATGGCTACACCTTC
CASLRGRSYGYTF
>-|TRBV5-5|-|TRBJ2-3
TGTGCCAGCAGCCCGCGGGCCTCCACAGATACGCAGTATTTT
CASSPRASTDTQYF
>TRBD1|TRBV20-1|once|TRBJ2-7
TGCAGTGCTAGTCGGGACAGGGGAGACTACGAGCAGTACTTC
CSASRDRGDYEQYF
>TRBD2|TRBV9|once|TRBJ2-5
TGTGCCAGCAGCGTAGCTAGCGGGGGGGCTCAGACCCAGTACTTC
CASSVASGGAQTQYF
>TRBD2|TRBV5-4|-|TRBJ2-1
TGTGCCAGCAGATTAACTAGCGGGGGGGCCGGACGCAATGAGCAGTTCTTC
CASRLTSGGAGRNEQFF
>-|TRBV11-2|-|TRBJ1-6
TGTGCCAGCAGCCGCGCCGATAGCTATAATTCACCCCTCCACTTT
CASSRADSYNSPLHF
>-|TRBV5-1|-|TRBJ2-1
TGCGCCAGCAGCTTGGGGCAGACCTACAATGAGCAGTTCTTC
CASSLGQTYNEQFF
>-|TRBV29-1|-|TRBJ2-5
TGCAGCGCCTCAGGGTTTCTTCAAGAGACCCAGTACTTC
CSASGFLQETQYF
>TRBD1|TRBV30|-|TRBJ1-3
TGTGCCTGGGGGACAGGGGCCAGAAACACCATATATTTT
CAWGTGARNTIYF
>-|TRBV19|few|TRBJ1-5
TGTGCCAGTAGTATTGGGGGCGACCAGCCCCAGCATTTT
CASSIGGDQPQHF
>-|TRBV11-2|-|TRBJ1-5
TGTGCCAGCAGCTTAAGCGGGGTAAACAATCAGCCCCAGCATTTT
CASSLSGVNNQPQHF
>-|TRBV3-1/TRBV3-2|-|TRBJ2-7
TGTGCCAGCAGCCAACGGTCGCTCATACCCTACGAGCAGTACTTC
CASSQRSLIPYEQYF
>-|TRBV18|-|TRBJ2-7
TGTGCCAGCTCTCTTAAGGGGACAGCGGGCTCCTACGAGCAGTACTTC
CASSLKGTAGSYEQYF
>TRBD1|TRBV19|-|TRBJ1-2
TGTGCCAGTAGTATGCAGGGGGCTAACTATGGCTACACCTTC
CASSMQGANYGYTF
>-|TRBV25-1|-|TRBJ2-2
TGTGCCAGCAGGGACAGACTGGCTGGAGTGCTGTTTTTT
CASRDRLAGVLFF
>-|TRBV6-5|-|TRBJ1-6
TGTGCCAGCAGTTACTTTAGCTCCTATAATTCACCCCTCCACTTT
CASSYFSSYNSPLHF
>TRBD1|TRBV4-1|-|TRBJ1-2
TGCGCCAGCAGCCAACCCAGGACAGGTACTAACTATGGCTACACCTTC
CASSQPRTGTNYGYTF
>TRBD1|TRBV4-2|-|TRBJ1-2
TGTGCCAGCAGCCAAGTCGGCCTTGGACAGGGTGGGGGCTACACCTTC
CASSQVGLGQGGGYTF
>TRBD1|TRBV11-3|once|TRBJ2-5
TGTGCCAGCAGCTTAGGACCGGACAGGGATGAGACCCAGTACTTC
CASSLGPDRDETQYF
>TRBD1|TRBV9|-|TRBJ1-2
TGTGCCAGCAGCCTCAGGGGGGCTGGGTATGGCTACACCTTC
CASSLRGAGYGYTF
>-|TRBV4-1|-|TRBJ2-3
TGCGCCAGCAGCCGAACCTCCTGGGGCGGGGAGAATACGCAGTATTTT
CASSRTSWGGENTQYF
>-|TRBV11-1|-|TRBJ1-5
TGTGCCAGCAGCTTAACAGACAATCAGCCCCAGCATTTT
CASSLTDNQPQHF
>TRBD1|TRBV6-1|-|TRBJ1-5
TGTGCCAGCAGTGCAGCCGGGACAGGGAATAGCAATCAGCCCCAGCATTTT
CASSAAGTGNSNQPQHF
>-|TRBV6-1|-|TRBJ1-3
TGTGCCAGCAGTGAGCAGACACTTCGCTCTGGAAACACCATATATTTT
CASSEQTLRSGNTIYF
>-|TRBV2|few|TRBJ2-7
TGTGCCAGCAACCACCTAGGAGAGCAGTACTTC
CASNHLGEQYF
>TRBD1|TRBV3-1/TRBV3-2|few|TRBJ1-3
TGTGCCAGCAGCCCAGCAGGGGGTCCCTCTGGAAACACCATATATTTT
CASSPAGGPSGNTIYF
>-|TRBV7-9|few|TRBJ2-7
TGTGCCAGCAGCTTGCCAGGCGCTATCCTCTACGAGCAGTACTTC
CASSLPGAILYEQYF
>TRBD1|TRBV19|-|TRBJ1-3
TGTGCCAGTAGTATCGACTGGGACAGGGCTCATGGAAACACCATATATTTT
CASSIDWDRAHGNTIYF
>-|TRBV18|-|TRBJ2-5
TGTGCCAGCTCACCCACTAGCTTGCAAGAGACCCAGTACTTC
CASSPTSLQETQYF
>TRBD1|TRBV10-2|-|TRBJ2-1
TGCGCCAGCAGCTATCCGGGACAGGGAATTGTGCATGAGCAGTTCTTC
CASSYPGQGIVHEQFF
>-|TRBV3-1/TRBV3-2|-|TRBJ1-2
TGTGCCAGCAGCCAAAAAGGCGGAAGCTATGGCTACACCTTC
CASSQKGGSYGYTF
>-|TRBV3-1/TRBV3-2|-|TRBJ2-5
TGTGCCAGCAGCCGCCAAGCTCCATACGCGGAGACCCAGTACTTC
CASSRQAPYAETQYF
>TRBD2|TRBV29-1|few|TRBJ2-2
TGCAGCGTTACTAGCGGGGGGAACACCGGGGAGCTGTTTTTT
CSVTSGGNTGELFF
>-|TRBV3-1/TRBV3-2|-|TRBJ2-1
TGTGCCAGCAGCCAGGACTTTATGTCCTACAATGAGCAGTTCTTC
CASSQDFMSYNEQFF
>-|TRBV5-5|-|TRBJ2-3
TGTGCCAGCAGCTTGGGACAGCAGTGGGATACGCAGTATTTT
CASSLGQQWDTQYF
>-|TRBV28|once|TRBJ1-1
TGTGCCAGCAGTTTATTACAGGGTGACGCTTTCTTT
CASSLLQGDAFF
>-|TRBV29-1|-|TRBJ1-1
TGCAGCGTCCTCAGGGGAATGAACACTGAAGCTTTCTTT
CSVLRGMNTEAFF
>-|TRBV7-2|-|TRBJ1-2
TGTGCCAGCAGCTTAACTTTTAGGAGGGCAGGGTGGGGCTACACCTTC
CASSLTFRRAGWGYTF
>TRBD1|TRBV27|-|TRBJ2-1
TGTGCCAGCAGTTCGTACCTTAGGACAGGGGGTCTTTTCTTC
CASSSYLRTGGLFF
>TRBD2|TRBV28|-|TRBJ2-1
TGTGCCAGCAGTTTGGCGGGGGGCGGTGGGCAGTTCTTC
CASSLAGGGGQFF
>TRBD1|TRBV19|-|TRBJ1-5
TGTGCCAGTAATACGGGACAGGGTCAGAATCAGCCCCAGCATTTT
CASNTGQGQNQPQHF
>TRBD1|TRBV2|-|TRBJ2-3
TGTGCCAGCAGTTTCAGGACAGGGGGCACAGATACGCAGTATTTT
CASSFRTGGTDTQYF
>-|TRBV7-2|-|TRBJ1-3
TGTGCCAGCAGCACCTATCGCGGGGATGGAAACACCATATATTTT
CASSTYRGDGNTIYF